The sequence of this T cell receptor beta chain was determined in a study of blood T cell repertoires in COVID-19. The length of the CDR3 is 15 residues. V was pared by 4 bases and J by 4 bases, with 4 bases of the junction left unmatched. Germline CDR1 SGHRS, CDR2 YFSETQ. As handled by the study authors: Researchers report that nucleated cell counts were estimated from reference gene primer amplification. TCRdb keeps only in-frame clones here, not all; method: immunoSEQ multiplex PCR. That table supplies the V and J calls and clone size; D and trimming were determined from the DNA. The profile covers 150,000 to 200,000 clones, with roughly nine tenths appearing a single time and around 3.5% taken by the ten largest.

The V and J genes are TRBV5-1 and TRBJ2-1; the match to TRBD2 covers 11 bases. The sequence was collected from a man between 65 and 79 years old with acute or convalescent COVID-19. Sequencing was carried out using peripheral blood. CDR3 coding DNA: TGCGCCAGCAGCCCCCTAGCGGGGGGTTACAATGAGCAGTTCTTC. This sequence encodes CASSPLAGGYNEQFF.